This T cell receptor (beta chain) came from a study of vaccination and CD4 T cells after COVID-19. Study background: Four females and six males made up the convalescents, two of whom were Hispanic. Participants were vaccinated with two doses, given as either BNT162b2 or mRNA-1273 vaccine. Findings and limits, study-wide: Convalescent patients' clones that were vaccine-specific were spike mono-reactive in 304 of 307 cases.

Per germline, CDR1 DFQATT and CDR2 SNEGSKA (reference sequence). Trimming cost V 6 bases and J 2 bases; bases outside gene matches: 5. CDR3 size: 13 residues. Noted treatment: 10-day PBMC culture with coronavirus spike peptide pools or control peptides (ViraFEST assay). Sequencing of DNA taken from cultured CD4+ T cells relied on the Oncomine TCR Beta short-read assay. TCRdb recomputed calls from the PCR reads with MiXCR, one row per CDR3 protein. Of over 15,000 distinct CDR3 sequences in the sample, 35% were seen once. Concerning this clonotype itself: Its antigen remains unknown.

Sequencing used cultured CD4+ T cells from blood. This clonotype was obtained from a human donor with COVID-19. The chain couples TRBV20-1 to TRBJ2-5; TRBD2 aligns across 8 bases. CDR3 DNA: TGCAGTGCGGAGAGCGGGGGACAAGAGACCCAGTACTTC. Protein sequence: CSAESGGQETQYF.